Only a few counts were recorded for the clone carrying this T cell receptor (beta chain). The data originate from a study of T-cell memory formation after mild COVID-19. TCRdb re-derived calls from the 5' RACE reads in MiXCR, one entry per CDR3 protein. The repertoire consists of hundreds of thousands of distinct CDR3 sequences, with less than 25% occurring once and the leading ten covering roughly 9.1%. This TCR was sampled from an adult woman who had mild COVID-19 (a few samples of this study predate the infection). Cell type and time point are not known. The material sequenced was PBMCs or a T cell subset sorted from them (not recorded which).

CDR3 DNA sequence: TGTGCCACTCACAGGGCTACCACTGAAGCTTTCTTT. Protein product: CATHRATTEAFF. J is TRBJ1-1 and V is TRBV30, with TRBD1 as a possible D gene (6 bases). Germline V lookup: CDR1 GTSNPN, CDR2 SVGIG (reference sequence). The V end lost 8 bases, the J end lost 4 bases, and 14 bases lay between the germline ends. CDR3 size: 12 residues.